This is a list of T cell receptor beta chains from one sample in a study of blood T cells in healthy people across ages. One entry per CDR3 protein results from TCRdb running MiXCR on the 5' RACE reads. The repertoire holds approximately 790,000 distinct CDR3 sequences, with about 59% as singletons. Material for sequencing was blood. These TCRs come from a man younger than 45 in good health. The CDR3 runs from the conserved cysteine through the conserved F or W. The D gene is left open where the match is weak. Only some rows state a clone size, as once, few, many or a class for expanded clones.

TRBD1	TRBV5-1	17	-	TRBJ2-6	TGCGCCAGCAGCACCGGGACAGCGAGCTCTGGGGCCAACGTCCTGACTTTC	CASSTGTASSGANVLTF
-	TRBV12-3/TRBV12-4	16	-	TRBJ2-1	TGTGCCAGCAGTTTGTGGGGGGGGGACAAGTCGAATGAGCAGTTCTTC	CASSLWGGDKSNEQFF
-	TRBV15	14	-	TRBJ2-5	TGTGCCACCGCGACAGGAGGGGTTCAAGAGACCCAGTACTTC	CATATGGVQETQYF
-	TRBV25-1	14	-	TRBJ2-7	TGTGCCAGCAGTGAATACTCCAGGGCCTACGAGCAGTACTTC	CASSEYSRAYEQYF
TRBD2	TRBV7-9	15	once	TRBJ2-3	TGTGCCAGCAGCTTTCAAGCGGGGTACACAGATACGCAGTATTTT	CASSFQAGYTDTQYF
TRBD1	TRBV3-1	17	-	TRBJ2-3	TGTGCCAGCAGCTCCGGGACAGGGGGCGTGGAGGCAGATACGCAGTATTTT	CASSSGTGGVEADTQYF
-	TRBV18	16	-	TRBJ1-2	TGTGCCAGCTCATCCTCGGCGGGGGCGGGCAGAGATGGCTACACCTTC	CASSSSAGAGRDGYTF
-	TRBV2	13	-	TRBJ2-1	TGTGCCAGCACCGGACTAACCGGCGATGAGCAGTTCTTC	CASTGLTGDEQFF
-	TRBV4-3	15	-	TRBJ2-3	TGCGCCAGCAGCCAAGATACATGGGGTGCAGATACGCAGTATTTT	CASSQDTWGADTQYF
TRBD2	TRBV20-1	13	once	TRBJ2-1	TGCAGTGTGAGGGTCGGGGGGTTCAATGAGCAGTTCTTC	CSVRVGGFNEQFF
TRBD2	TRBV27	14	many	TRBJ2-7	TGTGCCAGCAGCTTAGGCGGGGGGGCCTACGAGCAGTACTTC	CASSLGGGAYEQYF
TRBD1	TRBV29-1	17	-	TRBJ2-5	TGCAGCGTTGAGGCTCCCCCGGACAGGGGGTACCAAGAGACCCAGTACTTC	CSVEAPPDRGYQETQYF
TRBD1	TRBV7-2	14	many	TRBJ2-5	TGTGCCAGCAGCTCCACAGGGGGCCGGGAGACCCAGTACTTC	CASSSTGGRETQYF
-	TRBV25-1	15	-	TRBJ2-5	TGTGCCAGCAGTGACGGGCGGTGGGCCCAAGAGACCCAGTACTTC	CASSDGRWAQETQYF